The clone carrying this T cell receptor beta chain was detected many times. Antigen unknown. The V end lost 5 bases, the J end lost 2 bases, and 16 bases lay between the germline ends. CDR3 length equals 16 residues. From germline, CDR1 is SGHTA and CDR2 FQGNSA. This specimen comes from a study of blood T cells in healthy people across ages. Study in general: Template switching picked up about one barcoded beta molecule for each two T cells. Study-wide results and limits: Expanded clonotype changes were possibly confounded by unknown donor CMV status. Naive T cell percentage and TCR beta diversity correlated strongly.

Every sample yielded at least 6 million isolated PBMCs. A second PCR, run for about 7 to 12 cycles, used a sample-barcoded 5' primer plus a J-beta primer mix. TCRdb processed the 5' RACE reads anew with MiXCR; each CDR3 protein has one entry. The sample has 1.5 million to 2 million distinct CDR3 sequences; roughly 50% are singletons. The chain links TRBV7-2 to TRBJ2-1; D remains ambiguous. This receptor was taken from a woman aged 40 to 49 in good health. Material for sequencing was blood. Here the CDR3 reads CASSALVRATYNEQFF. CDR3 DNA sequence: TGTGCCAGCAGCGCCTTAGTACGGGCGACCTACAATGAGCAGTTCTTC. The full variable domain, with the rest looked up from reference TRBV7-2 and TRBJ2-1, is GAGVSQSPSNKVTEKGKDVELRCDPISGHTALYWYRQSLGQGLEFLIYFQGNSAPDKSGLPSDRFSAERTGGSVSTLTIQRTQQEDSAVYLCASSALVRATYNEQFFGPGTRLTVL.